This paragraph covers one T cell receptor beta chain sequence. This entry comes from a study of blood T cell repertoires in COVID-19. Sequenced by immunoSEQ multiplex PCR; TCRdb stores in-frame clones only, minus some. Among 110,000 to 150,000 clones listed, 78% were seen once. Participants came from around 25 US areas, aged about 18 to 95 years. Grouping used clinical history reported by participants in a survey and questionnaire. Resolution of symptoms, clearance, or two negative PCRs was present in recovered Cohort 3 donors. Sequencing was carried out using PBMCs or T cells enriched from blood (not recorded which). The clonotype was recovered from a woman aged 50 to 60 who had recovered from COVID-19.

This CDR3 is CASSEGGGGLFF. CDR3 bases: TGTGCCAGCAGTGAAGGTGGGGGAGGACTGTTTTTT. The V call is TRBV2, the J call TRBJ1-4; the D gene is possibly TRBD1 (5 bases). The V gene's germline CDR1 is SNHLY and CDR2 FYNNEI. The germline V and J ends were trimmed by 1 base and 13 bases, with 10 bases remaining between them. The CDR3 has 12 residues. The whole variable domain, remainder taken from reference TRBV2 and TRBJ1-4, is EPEVTQTPSHQVTQMGQEVILRCVPISNHLYFYWYRQILGQKVEFLVSFYNNEISEKSEIFDDQFSVERPDGSNFTLKIRSTKLEDSAMYFCASSEGGGGLFFGSGTQLSVL.